This T cell receptor (beta chain) was found in a study of blood T cell repertoires in COVID-19. This clone was detected only a few times. CDR3 size: 14 residues. Trimming pared 5 bases from V and 0 bases from J, leaving 11 bases between. Germline V lookup: CDR1 SNHLY, CDR2 FYNNEI. Some clones are missing from TCRdb's copy, which holds only in-frame ones; the method was immunoSEQ multiplex PCR. The repertoire holds roughly 88,000 clones, with 85% to 95% as singletons. V gene TRBV2 combines with J gene TRBJ2-7; D is perhaps TRBD1 (7 bases). The specimen was peripheral blood. The source is a woman in her fifties or sixties in a cohort sampled during active COVID-19. The CDR3 DNA is TGTGCCAGCAGTACGCAGGGGGGCTCCTACGAGCAGTACTTC. Translation: CASSTQGGSYEQYF.